The sequence of this T cell receptor (beta chain) was determined in a study of shared clonotypes between healthy human individuals. Study-level points and caveats: Investigators expected sequencing depth to affect clonotype sharing among donors.

TCRdb's copy holds only in-frame clones and misses some; the assay was immunoSEQ multiplex PCR. This sample has hundreds of thousands of clones; roughly 95% occur once, and the top ten carry over 0.1%. CDR1 and CDR2 (germline): LGHNA, YNFKEQ. The CDR3 runs to 14 residues. The junction had 5 bases not matched to a gene; V was cut back by 5 bases and J by 2 bases. Naive CD8 cells were CD45RO-negative, positively selected for CCR7, excluding terminally differentiated effector memory CD45RA+ cells. Caucasian adults residing in Nashville, Tennessee made up all the donors. Comments on this clone: Its target is not known.

The sequenced material came from naive CD8+ T cells sorted from blood. The receptor was isolated from a woman aged 25 to 45 in good health. The chain employs TRBV4-2 and TRBJ2-7; TRBD2 aligns across 8 bases. The CDR3 DNA sequence: TGTGCCAGCAGCAACGGACTAGCAGCCTACGAGCAGTACTTC. Translated: CASSNGLAAYEQYF.